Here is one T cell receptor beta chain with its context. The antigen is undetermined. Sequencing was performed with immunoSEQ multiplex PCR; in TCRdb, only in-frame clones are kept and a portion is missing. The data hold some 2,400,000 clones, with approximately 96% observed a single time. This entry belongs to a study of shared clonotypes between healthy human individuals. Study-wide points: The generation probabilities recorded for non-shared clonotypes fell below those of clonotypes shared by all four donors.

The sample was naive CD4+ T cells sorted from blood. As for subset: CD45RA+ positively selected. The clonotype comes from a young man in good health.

The CDR3 region has the DNA TGTGCCAGCAGACAGGGACAGCCTTACTCTGGAAACACCATATATTTT. Its protein product is CASRQGQPYSGNTIYF. The rearrangement joins TRBV5-6 to TRBJ1-3; 7 nucleotides line up with TRBD1. Trimming cost V 5 bases and J 0 bases; bases outside gene matches: 8. The CDR3 totals 16 residues. Germline V lookup: CDR1 SGHDT, CDR2 YYEEEE.